Each of the 27 T cell receptor beta chains below was sequenced from the same sample in a study of vaccination and CD4 T cells after COVID-19. These receptors' targets are unknown. Cultured CD4+ T-cell DNA underwent Oncomine TCR Beta short-read sequencing. MiXCR, run by TCRdb on the PCR reads, gives a single entry per CDR3 protein. The table lists several thousand distinct CDR3 sequences, about 70% of them singletons. Treatment specified: 10-day PBMC culture with coronavirus spike peptide pools or control peptides (ViraFEST assay). The specimen was cultured CD4+ T cells from blood, collected after SARS-CoV-2 vaccination. The receptors stem from a human donor with COVID-19.

V and J are TRBV27 and TRBJ2-7, with D perhaps matching TRBD1 or TRBD2 (5 bases each). CDR3 length: 15 residues. Between the trimmed V and J ends, which lost 2 bases and 3 bases, there was a span of 14 bases. Germline CDR1 is MNHEY and CDR2 is SMNVEV (reference sequence). The CDR3 spells CASSLEVGRVYEQYF. CDR3 in DNA: TGTGCCAGCAGTTTAGAGGTGGGACGGGTCTACGAGCAGTACTTC.

The chain employs TRBV6-1 and TRBJ1-5; D call uncertain. This CDR3 spans 15 amino acids. V was cut by 1 base and J by 3 bases, with 10 bases left in between. CDR1 is MNHNS and CDR2 is SASEGT in the germline V gene. In nucleotides, the CDR3 is TGTGCCAGCAGTGAAGGGGCCAGACTCAATCAGCCCCAGCATTTT. Residues: CASSEGARLNQPQHF.

The CDR3 loop is CASSLVASGDTIYF. The CDR3 DNA reads TGTGCCAGCAGCTTAGTGGCTAGCGGGGACACCATATATTTT. V usage is TRBV7-2 and J usage is TRBJ1-3, with no clear D. Germline loops: CDR1 SGHTA, CDR2 FQGNSA. Trimming stripped 1 base from V and 8 bases from J, with 12 bases between. CDR3 length: 14 amino acids.

The V and J genes are TRBV2 and TRBJ2-7; 10 bases are a match to TRBD1. Germline-derived CDR1 and CDR2 are SNHLY and FYNNEI. The CDR3 sequence is 13 residues long. After removal of 10 bases from V and 7 bases from J, the junction contained 10 bases not matched to a gene. CDR3 protein: CATSGTGAEEQYF. DNA of the CDR3: TGTGCCACCTCCGGGACAGGGGCGGAAGAGCAGTACTTC.

V usage is TRBV2 and J usage is TRBJ1-1; perhaps TRBD1 as D (5 bases). The CDR3 has 11 residues. The V gene's germline CDR1 is SNHLY and CDR2 FYNNEI. V was trimmed by 7 bases and J by 4 bases, leaving 7 bases between them. The CDR3 spells CASTGRTEAFF. CDR3 sequence (DNA): TGTGCCAGCACGGGGCGCACTGAAGCTTTCTTT.

The V and J genes are TRBV6-5 and TRBJ1-1; no reliable D call. Germline lookup yields CDR1 MNHEY and CDR2 SVGAGI. Trimming pared 5 bases from V and 5 bases from J, leaving 12 bases between. The CDR3 is made up of 13 amino acids. CDR3 loop: CASSASRETEAFF. CDR3 DNA sequence: TGTGCCAGCAGTGCCTCGAGGGAGACTGAAGCTTTCTTT.

This clonotype turned up a few times. V usage is TRBV7-9 and J usage is TRBJ1-5; TRBD1 agrees at 7 bases. The CDR3 runs to 16 residues. Germline V gene sequence: CDR1 SEHNR, CDR2 FQNEAQ (reference sequence). J was trimmed by 7 bases and V by 3 bases; bases with no gene match: 12. The CDR3 DNA reads TGTGCCAGCAGCTTTGGGACAGCGGGGATAACCCAGCCCCAGCATTTT. It is translated as CASSFGTAGITQPQHF.

The CDR3 is CASRSGRGRVNEQFF. The CDR3 nucleotides read TGTGCCAGCAGATCAGGGAGGGGCCGGGTCAATGAGCAGTTCTTC. V and J are TRBV7-2 and TRBJ2-1; 7 bases are a match to TRBD2. Trimming cost V 6 bases and J 6 bases; bases outside gene matches: 11. CDR3 length: 15 residues. Germline CDR1 and CDR2: SGHTA and FQGNSA.

The gene calls are TRBV28 and TRBJ1-1, with D possibly TRBD1 on 6 matching bases. V was pared by 3 bases and J by 3 bases, with 11 bases between. The length of the CDR3 is 14 residues. Germline CDR1 is MDHEN and CDR2 is SYDVKM. The CDR3 nucleotides are TGTGCCAGCAGTTTCCGCCCAGGGGACACTGAAGCTTTCTTT. As protein: CASSFRPGDTEAFF.

The V call is TRBV2, the J call TRBJ2-4, with a possible D match to TRBD1 (6 bases). This CDR3 contains 14 residues. V gave up 5 bases and J gave up 6 bases, with 14 bases separating them. Germline values: CDR1 SNHLY, CDR2 FYNNEI. The CDR3 DNA reads TGTGCCAGCAGTCAAGGGGGTGCGGTAAACATTCAGTACTTC. Protein product: CASSQGGAVNIQYF. The full variable domain, in which reference TRBV2 and TRBJ2-4 provide the parts outside the CDR3, is EPEVTQTPSHQVTQMGQEVILRCVPISNHLYFYWYRQILGQKVEFLVSFYNNEISEKSEIFDDQFSVERPDGSNFTLKIRSTKLEDSAMYFCASSQGGAVNIQYFGAGTRLSVL.

This clonotype has a single count. The chain couples TRBV11-2 to TRBJ1-2; TRBD1 matches 7 bases. V lost 3 bases and J lost 9; bases outside the gene matches: 4. CDR3 size: 12 residues. Germline CDR1 and CDR2: SGHAT and FQNNGV. DNA for the CDR3: TGTGCCAGCAGCTTGACAGGGAGTAGCTACACCTTC. Its protein product is CASSLTGSSYTF.

V and J are TRBV7-9 and TRBJ2-5; D is uncertain. V dropped 4 bases and J dropped 9 bases, with 9 bases sitting between them. Germline-derived CDR1 and CDR2 are SEHNR and FQNEAQ (reference sequence). The CDR3 has 11 residues. CDR3 sequence reads: CASSSPFPQYF. CDR3 coding DNA: TGTGCCAGCAGCTCTCCCTTTCCCCAGTACTTC.

This chain connects TRBV7-2 to TRBJ2-7, with D possibly matching TRBD1 (5 bases). The CDR3 consists of 15 residues. Trimming shortened V by 3 bases and J by 5 bases, and 17 bases separated the two germline ends. Germline lookup yields CDR1 SGHTA and CDR2 FQGNSA. Written as DNA, the CDR3 is TGTGCCAGCAGCTTGGGGCCGTCCAGGGTTAACGAGCAGTACTTC. This codes for CASSLGPSRVNEQYF.

The table lists this clonotype with a count of one. An end of the junction does not agree with germline; a read error may underlie this. The J gene is TRBJ2-5, the V gene TRBV11-1; 9 bases align to TRBD2. The CDR3 runs 14 residues. CDR1 SGHAT and CDR2 FQDESV come from the germline V gene (reference sequence). The CDR3 sequence is CASSLAGRGETQYF. The CDR3 DNA sequence: TGTGCCAGCAGCCTAGCGGGGCGAGGAGAGACCCAGTACTTC.

The chain is built from TRBV6-5 and TRBJ2-7; D possibly corresponds to TRBD1 (6 bases). The CDR3 contains 16 residues. Germline lookup yields CDR1 MNHEY and CDR2 SVGAGI. Trimming took 2 bases from V and 0 from J, leaving 14 bases between them. The CDR3 loop is CASSYLQGRSSYEQYF. The CDR3 coding sequence is TGTGCCAGCAGTTACCTCCAGGGGAGAAGCTCCTACGAGCAGTACTTC.

This clonotype was seen a handful of times. V gene TRBV7-2 combines with J gene TRBJ2-2; D is uncertain. The length of the CDR3 is 14 residues. Germline CDR1 reads SGHTA; CDR2 reads FQGNSA. The germline V and J ends were trimmed by 2 bases and 0 bases, with 4 bases remaining between them. CDR3 sequence reads: CASSLPTNTGELFF. The CDR3 nucleotides read TGTGCCAGCAGCTTACCAACGAACACCGGGGAGCTGTTTTTT.

This clonotype was recorded only once. J is TRBJ2-1 and V is TRBV4-2, with 13 nucleotides matching TRBD2. The CDR3 loop spans 16 amino acids. Germline CDR1 and CDR2: LGHNA and YNFKEQ. The trim removed 0 bases at V and 10 bases at J, leaving 6 bases unmatched. The CDR3 loop is CASSQDQGLAGIEQFF. In DNA, the CDR3 is TGTGCCAGCAGCCAAGATCAGGGACTAGCGGGGATAGAGCAGTTCTTC.

In its sample, this clonotype ranks as large. This chain links TRBV19 with TRBJ1-1, with 7 bases that match TRBD1. The CDR3 spans 15 residues. CDR1 is LNHDA, CDR2 SQIVND, per germline (reference sequence). With V trimmed by 7 bases and J by 0 bases, 8 bases remained unmatched. The DNA of the CDR3 is TGTGCCAGTATGAGGGGGCTTTCCATGAACACTGAAGCTTTCTTT. Its translation is CASMRGLSMNTEAFF.

Here the CDR3 DNA reads TGCAGTGCAGGGACCTCCAATGAGCAGTTCTTC. Translation: CSAGTSNEQFF. The rearrangement joins TRBV20-1 to TRBJ2-1; either TRBD1 or TRBD2 may fit D (5 bases each). This CDR3 comprises 11 residues. Germline CDR1 and CDR2: DFQATT and SNEGSKA (reference sequence). V was cut by 6 bases and J by 6 bases, with 9 bases left in between.

The CDR3 here is CASSQGTPSNQPQHF. CDR3 DNA sequence: TGTGCCAGCAGCCAGGGGACCCCGAGCAATCAGCCCCAGCATTTT. V gene TRBV6-1 combines with J gene TRBJ1-5; D perhaps matches TRBD1 (6 bases). Germline V gene data show CDR1 as MNHNS and CDR2 as SASEGT. This CDR3 has 15 amino acids. Trimming removed 6 bases at V and 1 base at J, with 13 bases between.

This clonotype was counted only a few times. The rearrangement joins TRBV20-1 to TRBJ1-2, with D unclear. V gave up 0 bases and J gave up 5 bases, with 10 bases separating them. This CDR3 has 13 residues. Germline assignment: CDR1 DFQATT and CDR2 SNEGSKA (reference sequence). CDR3 sequence reads: CSARDPTGYGYTF. CDR3 DNA sequence: TGCAGTGCTAGAGATCCGACCGGTTATGGCTACACCTTC.

The sample holds a few counts of this clonotype. V is TRBV7-9 and J is TRBJ1-2; TRBD1 aligns across 9 bases. V lost 5 bases and J lost 3; bases outside the gene matches: 7. The CDR3 length is 15 residues. The germline gives CDR1 SEHNR, CDR2 FQNEAQ (reference sequence). The CDR3 protein is CASSPGTGRDYGYTF. The CDR3 nucleotides are TGTGCCAGCAGCCCGGGGACAGGGAGGGACTATGGCTACACCTTC. The whole variable domain, remainder taken from reference TRBV7-9 and TRBJ1-2, is DTGVSQNPRHKITKRGQNVTFRCDPISEHNRLYWYRQTLGQGPEFLTYFQNEAQLEKSRLLSDRFSAERPKGSFSTLEIQRTEQGDSAMYLCASSPGTGRDYGYTFGSGTRLTVV.

This chain joins TRBV20-1 and TRBJ2-3; 7 bases match TRBD2. Per the germline V gene, CDR1 is DFQATT and CDR2 is SNEGSKA (reference sequence). Trimming took 3 bases from V and 6 from J; bases not matched to a gene: 12. The CDR3 spans 15 residues. This CDR3 reads CSASSAGTKADTQYF. In DNA form, the CDR3 reads TGCAGTGCTAGTAGCGCGGGGACTAAAGCGGATACGCAGTATTTT.

This chain uses TRBV7-9 with TRBJ1-3; D is possibly TRBD1 (5 bases). The CDR3 contains 15 residues. The V and J ends lost 5 bases and 4 bases respectively, with 15 bases between them. CDR1 is SEHNR, CDR2 FQNEAQ, per germline (reference sequence). The CDR3 region is CASSTPGNPGNTIYF. The CDR3 coding sequence is TGTGCCAGCAGCACCCCAGGGAATCCGGGAAACACCATATATTTT. Using reference TRBV7-9 and TRBJ1-3 for the parts outside the CDR3, the full variable domain is DTGVSQNPRHKITKRGQNVTFRCDPISEHNRLYWYRQTLGQGPEFLTYFQNEAQLEKSRLLSDRFSAERPKGSFSTLEIQRTEQGDSAMYLCASSTPGNPGNTIYFGEGSWLTVV.

V gene TRBV6-5 combines with J gene TRBJ2-7, with D unresolved. Trimming cost V 2 bases and J 0 bases, with 14 bases left between them. The CDR3 is made up of 16 amino acids. In germline, CDR1 is MNHEY, CDR2 SVGAGI. This CDR3 is CASSYIRRSHSYEQYF. CDR3 sequence (DNA): TGTGCCAGCAGTTACATCAGGCGGTCCCACTCCTACGAGCAGTACTTC.

This clonotype appeared a few times. CDR3 sequence (DNA): TGCAGTGCTAGCGGTCAGACAGGGGATCAGTACTTC. Protein sequence: CSASGQTGDQYF. The rearrangement links TRBV20-1 to TRBJ2-4; 8 nucleotides agree with TRBD1. The CDR3 is 12 amino acids. Looked up from germline, CDR1 is DFQATT and CDR2 is SNEGSKA (reference sequence). V dropped 3 bases and J dropped 12; count of bases not matched to a gene: 7.

On this clonotype itself: Germline and junction disagree at one end, which may indicate a read error. V gene TRBV25-1 combines with J gene TRBJ1-2; 10 positions match TRBD1. Germline-derived CDR1 and CDR2 are MGHDK and SYGVNS. The length of the CDR3 is 16 residues. CDR3 sequence (DNA): TGTGCTAGCAGTGTCTGGACAGGGGGGGGAGACTATGGCTACACCTTC. Protein sequence: CASSVWTGGGDYGYTF.